The entry below gives a single TCR beta chain sequence along with its context. The antigen is undetermined. The entry originates in a study of cytomegalovirus exposure and HLA in healthy donors. The PCR was carried out with 60 Vbeta primers and 13 Jbeta primers. Original methodology: About 10 million shared chains were among approximately 87 million unique TCR beta chains counted in a later analysis. Sequenced by immunoSEQ multiplex PCR; TCRdb stores in-frame clones only, minus some. V and J calls and clone size are copied from that table; D and trimming were computed from the DNA. The table lists over 150,000 clones, just over 75% of them singletons, with more than 3.5% in the top ten. Study observations and caveats: The study designated about 160 TCR beta chains cytomegalovirus-associated. Analysis was carried out at a later point, and it linked a missense DCLRE1C variant to TCR beta V- and J-gene trimming.

Losses at the gene ends were 8 bases for V and 0 bases for J; bases not matched to a gene: 5. This CDR3 region has 13 residues. CDR1 and CDR2 (germline): GTSNPN, SVGIG (reference sequence). The chain uses TRBV30 and TRBJ2-3, with TRBD1 identical over 7 bases. Sequencing input: PBMCs. The clonotype was recovered from a woman aged 60-75 years in good health and CMV-seropositive. CDR3 nucleotide sequence: TGTGCCGGGACAGTTCATAGCACAGATACGCAGTATTTT. Protein sequence: CAGTVHSTDTQYF.